Below, 27 T cell receptor beta chains from the same sample are listed, as sequenced in a study of control samples from healthy donors and cancer patients. Sequencing used immunoSEQ multiplex PCR; TCRdb keeps in-frame clones, though not all of them. Of roughly 120,000 clones listed, approximately 90% were seen once; the top ten hold approximately 4%. Sequenced: blood. Receptors were obtained from a human donor in good health. The donor label of this sample is uncertain.

The CDR3 nucleotides read TGTGCCAGCTCACCTCTAGAGCGGGGAATTACAGATACGCAGTATTTT. This codes for CASSPLERGITDTQYF. The chain combines TRBV18 with TRBJ2-3, with 7 positions matching TRBD2. Germline V gene data show CDR1 as KGHSH and CDR2 as LQKENI. V lost 3 bases to trimming and J lost 3 bases; unmatched junction nucleotides: 9. The CDR3 loop spans 16 amino acids.

The rearrangement links TRBV18 to TRBJ1-1; 7 bases are shared with TRBD1. Germline V gene data show CDR1 as KGHSH and CDR2 as LQKENI. CDR3 length equals 14 residues. The trim removed 4 bases at V and 0 bases at J, leaving 2 bases unmatched. CDR3 DNA: TGTGCCAGCTCACAAGACAGGGTGAACACTGAAGCTTTCTTT. This encodes CASSQDRVNTEAFF. The whole variable domain, remainder taken from reference TRBV18 and TRBJ1-1, is NAGVMQNPRHLVRRRGQEARLRCSPMKGHSHVYWYRQLPEEGLKFMVYLQKENIIDESGMPKERFSAEFPKEGPSILRIQQVVRGDSAAYFCASSQDRVNTEAFFGQGTRLTVV.

The chain links TRBV28 to TRBJ1-6; perhaps TRBD1 as D (5 bases). Germline CDR1 is MDHEN and CDR2 is SYDVKM. This CDR3 has 15 amino acids. Trimming removed 2 bases from V and 8 bases from J, with 13 bases in between. CDR3 loop: CASSLLGAGHSPLHF. The DNA of the CDR3 is TGTGCCAGCAGTTTACTCGGTGCAGGGCATTCACCCCTCCACTTT.

The V and J genes are TRBV6-6 and TRBJ1-5; D is ambiguous. The CDR3 extends over 15 amino acids. Trimming shortened V by 0 bases and J by 1 base, and 7 bases separated the two germline ends. Germline CDR1 and CDR2: MNHNY and SVGAGI (reference sequence). The chain's CDR3 is CASSYSEESNQPQHF. Written as DNA, the CDR3 is TGTGCCAGCAGTTACTCGGAGGAGAGCAATCAGCCCCAGCATTTT.

CDR3 sequence: CASSLQGTRGEQYF. The CDR3 nucleotides read TGTGCCAGCAGTTTACAGGGGACACGGGGGGAGCAGTACTTC. The V and J genes are TRBV28 and TRBJ2-7; D possibly uses TRBD1 or TRBD2 (6 bases each). The CDR3 spans 14 residues. The V gene's germline CDR1 is MDHEN and CDR2 SYDVKM. V lost 2 bases and J 7 bases, leaving 15 bases between the germline ends.

The chain recombines TRBV6-6 with TRBJ1-2; perhaps TRBD1 as D (5 bases). CDR1 is MNHNY, CDR2 SVGAGI, per germline (reference sequence). The V and J ends lost 3 bases and 2 bases respectively, with 10 bases between them. The CDR3 runs to 14 residues. The CDR3 region is CASSYLPGNYGYTF. In DNA, the CDR3 is TGTGCCAGCAGTTATCTTCCAGGGAACTATGGCTACACCTTC.

The chain employs TRBV7-5 and TRBJ1-1. TRBV7-5 is reported as a pseudogene. CDR3 size: 11 residues. The DNA of the CDR3 is TGTGCCAGAAGGGAAACCGGTGAAGCTTTCTTT. Protein: CARRETGEAFF.

The gene calls are TRBV28 and TRBJ1-6; 9 bases align to TRBD1. V trimming: 6 bases; J trimming: 1 base; junction bases outside the gene matches: 4. CDR3 length: 16 amino acids. In germline, CDR1 is MDHEN, CDR2 SYDVKM. CDR3 bases: TGTGCCAGCAGCGTGACAGGGGGGTCCTATAATTCACCCCTCCACTTT. This translates into CASSVTGGSYNSPLHF.

In this sample, this clone turned up once. This rearrangement joins TRBV9 to TRBJ1-2, with TRBD1 matching 8 bases. The germline CDR1 and CDR2 sequences are SGDLS and YYNGEE. The trim removed 3 bases at V and 1 base at J, leaving 8 bases unmatched. CDR3 size: 16 residues. CDR3 in DNA: TGTGCCAGCAGCGACCAACCGACAGGGGTTAACTATGGCTACACCTTC. Translating gives CASSDQPTGVNYGYTF. Combining the CDR3 with reference TRBV9 and TRBJ1-2 gives the whole variable domain DSGVTQTPKHLITATGQRVTLRCSPRSGDLSVYWYQQSLDQGLQFLIQYYNGEERAKGNILERFSAQQFPDLHSELNLSSLELGDSALYFCASSDQPTGVNYGYTFGSGTRLTVV.

This chain links TRBV18 with TRBJ2-6, with no clear D. Germline CDR1 KGHSH, CDR2 LQKENI. Trimming took off 1 base at V and 0 bases at J, with 7 bases between the two ends. The CDR3 sequence is 16 residues long. CDR3 bases: TGTGCCAGCTCACCACTTCTTAGCTCTGGGGCCAACGTCCTGACTTTC. Translating gives CASSPLLSSGANVLTF.

The chain links TRBV19 to TRBJ1-1; TRBD1 matches at 8 bases. V shed 6 bases, J shed 5 bases, and the junction held 11 bases outside the gene matches. CDR3 length equals 15 residues. In germline, CDR1 is LNHDA, CDR2 SQIVND (reference sequence). The DNA of the CDR3 is TGTGCCAGTAGCCACCAGACAGGGGTCGGAACTGAAGCTTTCTTT. This translates into CASSHQTGVGTEAFF.

The rearrangement links TRBV24-1 to TRBJ2-3; the D gene is possibly TRBD2 (6 bases). From germline, CDR1 is KGHDR and CDR2 SFDVKD. V was trimmed by 3 bases and J by 2 bases, leaving 14 bases between them. The CDR3 consists of 16 residues. The CDR3 DNA follows: TGTGCCACCAGTGATGCCAGGCGGGGAAACACAGATACGCAGTATTTT. This sequence encodes CATSDARRGNTDTQYF.

V usage is TRBV11-2 and J usage is TRBJ1-2; D gene ambiguous. Trimming removed 6 bases at V and 7 bases at J, with 15 bases between. The CDR3 has 13 amino acids. Looked up from germline, CDR1 is SGHAT and CDR2 is FQNNGV. The DNA of the CDR3 is TGTGCCAGCAGTTACCCCCCGGGAACTGGCTACACCTTC. Translating it yields CASSYPPGTGYTF.

The genes are TRBV2 and TRBJ1-3; D ambiguous. The germline V gene encodes CDR1 SNHLY and CDR2 FYNNEI. Trimming left V 7 bases short and J 0 bases short, with 7 bases between. The CDR3 has 13 residues. As DNA, the CDR3 is TGTGCCAGCAAGACGTCCTCTGGAAACACCATATATTTT. The encoded protein is CASKTSSGNTIYF.

The chain is built from TRBV27 and TRBJ2-7; perhaps TRBD1 as D (6 bases). Per germline, CDR1 MNHEY and CDR2 SMNVEV (reference sequence). Trimming left V 8 bases short and J 8 bases short, with 19 bases between. The CDR3 loop spans 13 amino acids. The CDR3 bases are TGTGCCAGCCTTGGGCAGGGGTCTATGCAGCAGTACTTC. It specifies CASLGQGSMQQYF.

The chain links TRBV11-2 to TRBJ2-3; the match to TRBD1 covers 9 bases. This CDR3 region has 16 residues. Trimming cost V 1 base and J 3 bases; bases outside gene matches: 5. Germline CDR1 is SGHAT and CDR2 is FQNNGV. The CDR3 reads CASSLGPGQGTDTQYF. The CDR3 DNA reads TGTGCCAGCAGCTTAGGTCCGGGACAGGGAACAGATACGCAGTATTTT.

J is TRBJ2-1 and V is TRBV7-9; D unclear. Trimming removed 1 base at V and 1 base at J, with 5 bases between. This CDR3 has 14 residues. CDR1 SEHNR and CDR2 FQNEAQ come from the germline V gene (reference sequence). The CDR3 here is CASSLGGSYNEQFF. CDR3 coding DNA: TGTGCCAGCAGCTTAGGAGGATCCTACAATGAGCAGTTCTTC.

This clone appeared once. The chain joins TRBV28 to TRBJ1-1; 10 bases are a match to TRBD1. This CDR3 has 18 residues. V lost 6 bases and J lost 0; bases outside the gene matches: 13. Looked up from germline, CDR1 is MDHEN and CDR2 is SYDVKM. The CDR3 protein is CASSGPGDRGIMNTEAFF. CDR3 nucleotide sequence: TGTGCCAGCAGCGGTCCCGGGGACAGGGGCATAATGAACACTGAAGCTTTCTTT.

The chain links TRBV9 to TRBJ2-3, with 12 bases matching TRBD2. The CDR3 is made up of 15 amino acids. V shed 4 bases, J shed 1 base, and the junction held 1 base outside the gene matches. Germline-derived CDR1 and CDR2 are SGDLS and YYNGEE. The CDR3 here is CASSRTSGGTDTQYF. The CDR3 nucleotides are TGTGCCAGCAGCCGGACTAGCGGGGGCACAGATACGCAGTATTTT.

As DNA, the CDR3 is TGTGCCAGCAGTCCTACTGTAGCTGCGGATGAAAAACTGTTTTTT. Protein sequence: CASSPTVAADEKLFF. The genes are TRBV6-5 and TRBJ1-4; unclear D gene. From germline, CDR1 is MNHEY and CDR2 SVGAGI. V lost 5 bases and J lost 6, with 16 bases in between. The CDR3 runs to 15 residues.

This chain links TRBV12-3 or TRBV12-4 with TRBJ2-7; D is ambiguous. The CDR3 is 12 residues long. The V and J ends lost 6 bases and 3 bases respectively, with 9 bases between them. CDR3 nucleotide sequence: TGTGCCAGCAGCCCTTTAGGCTACGAGCAGTACTTC. Protein: CASSPLGYEQYF.

This clone has just one count. The chain employs TRBV5-1 and TRBJ2-1; 12 bases match TRBD2. The germline V gene encodes CDR1 SGHRS and CDR2 YFSETQ. With V trimmed by 5 bases and J by 1 base, 4 bases remained unmatched. There are 16 residues in the CDR3. The CDR3 region is CASRPLAGGSYNEQFF. The CDR3 nucleotides are TGCGCCAGCAGGCCACTAGCGGGGGGATCCTACAATGAGCAGTTCTTC.

This clone was recorded a few times. CDR3 amino acids: CASQSSGANVLTF. As DNA, the CDR3 is TGTGCCAGCCAAAGCTCTGGGGCCAACGTCCTGACTTTC. The J gene is TRBJ2-6, the V gene TRBV6-5; D gene unclear. The germline CDR1 and CDR2 sequences are MNHEY and SVGAGI. There are 13 residues in the CDR3. Trimming pared 8 bases from V and 0 bases from J, leaving 5 bases between.

The V call is TRBV5-8, the J call TRBJ1-2; 9 positions agree with TRBD1. The CDR3 totals 15 residues. The germline V gene encodes CDR1 SGHTS and CDR2 YDEGEE. With V trimmed by 4 bases and J by 2 bases, 6 bases remained unmatched. The DNA of the CDR3 is TGTGCCAGCAGCCGGGGACAGGGTCTGAACTATGGCTACACCTTC. It yields the protein CASSRGQGLNYGYTF.

This chain links TRBV4-3 with TRBJ1-1, with D uncertain. The CDR3 runs 18 residues. Per germline, CDR1 LGHNA and CDR2 YSLEER. Trimming took 0 bases from V and 0 from J, leaving 17 bases between them. The CDR3 loop reads CASSQEREGLLMNTEAFF. The CDR3 coding sequence is TGCGCCAGCAGCCAAGAAAGGGAGGGCCTACTAATGAACACTGAAGCTTTCTTT.

The chain carries TRBV28 and TRBJ2-3; D not resolved. The CDR3 is made up of 15 amino acids. V was pared by 3 bases and J by 0 bases, with 10 bases between. The germline V gene encodes CDR1 MDHEN and CDR2 SYDVKM. The CDR3 sequence is CASSFPGPSTDTQYF. CDR3 DNA: TGTGCCAGCAGTTTCCCCGGGCCCAGCACAGATACGCAGTATTTT.

This chain joins TRBV5-5 and TRBJ1-2; weak D call: TRBD1 (6 bases). The CDR3 loop spans 14 amino acids. V lost 4 bases to trimming and J lost 7 bases, with 17 bases between them. Germline CDR1 reads SGHKS; CDR2 reads YYEKEE (reference sequence). DNA of the CDR3: TGTGCCAGCAGCCCGGGACAAGGGGGGGCTGGCTACACCTTC. Encoded protein: CASSPGQGGAGYTF.